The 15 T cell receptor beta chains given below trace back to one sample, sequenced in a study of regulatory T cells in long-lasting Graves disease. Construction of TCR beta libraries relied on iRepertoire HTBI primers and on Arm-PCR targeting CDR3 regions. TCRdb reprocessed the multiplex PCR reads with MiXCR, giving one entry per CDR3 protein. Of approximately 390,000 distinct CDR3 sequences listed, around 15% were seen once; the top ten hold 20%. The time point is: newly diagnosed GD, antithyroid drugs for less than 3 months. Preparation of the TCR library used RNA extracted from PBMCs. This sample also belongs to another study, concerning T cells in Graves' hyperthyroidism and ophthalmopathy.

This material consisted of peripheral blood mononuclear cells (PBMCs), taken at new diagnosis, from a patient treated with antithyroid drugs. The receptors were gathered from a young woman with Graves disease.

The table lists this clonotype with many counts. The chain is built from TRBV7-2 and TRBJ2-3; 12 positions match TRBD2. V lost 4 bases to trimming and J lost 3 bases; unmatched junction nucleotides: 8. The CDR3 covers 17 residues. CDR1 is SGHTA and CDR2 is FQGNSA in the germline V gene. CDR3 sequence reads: CASSSGLAGTITDTQYF. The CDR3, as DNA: TGTGCCAGCAGCTCCGGACTAGCGGGGACCATAACAGATACGCAGTATTTT.

CDR3 sequence reads: CASSIVGIYSNQPQHF. Written as DNA, the CDR3 is TGTGCCAGTAGTATAGTCGGAATATATAGCAATCAGCCCCAGCATTTT. V gene TRBV19 combines with J gene TRBJ1-5; no firm D call. In germline, CDR1 is LNHDA, CDR2 SQIVND (reference sequence). The CDR3 is made up of 16 amino acids. Trimming pared 1 base from V and 0 bases from J, leaving 10 bases between.

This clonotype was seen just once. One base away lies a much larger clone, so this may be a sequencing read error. This CDR3 is CATSDRNRGSNEQLF. CDR3 DNA: TGTGCCACCAGTGATCGTAACAGGGGGAGCAATGAGCAGCTCTTC. The chain links TRBV24-1 to TRBJ2-1; 8 bases line up with TRBD1. CDR1 and CDR2 (germline): KGHDR, SFDVKD. The CDR3 is 15 amino acids.

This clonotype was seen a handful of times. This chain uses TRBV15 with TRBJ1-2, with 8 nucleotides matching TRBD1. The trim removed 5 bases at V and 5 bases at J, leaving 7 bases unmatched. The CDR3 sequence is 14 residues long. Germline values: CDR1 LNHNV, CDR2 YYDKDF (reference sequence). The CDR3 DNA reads TGTGCCACCAGCCCGGGGACAGGCTTTTATGGCTACACCTTC. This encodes CATSPGTGFYGYTF.

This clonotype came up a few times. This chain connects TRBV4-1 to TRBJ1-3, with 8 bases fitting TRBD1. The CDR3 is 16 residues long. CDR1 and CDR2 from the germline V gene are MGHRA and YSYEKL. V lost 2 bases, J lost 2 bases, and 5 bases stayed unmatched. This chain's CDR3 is CASSQPTGDPGNTIYF. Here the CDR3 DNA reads TGCGCCAGCAGCCAACCGACAGGGGATCCTGGAAACACCATATATTTT.

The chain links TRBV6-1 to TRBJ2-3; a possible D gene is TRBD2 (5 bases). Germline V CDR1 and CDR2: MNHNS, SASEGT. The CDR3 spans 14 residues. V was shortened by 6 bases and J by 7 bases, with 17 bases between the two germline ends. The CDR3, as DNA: TGTGCCAGCAGCTGGGCCGGGAATGGGCATACGCAGTATTTT. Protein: CASSWAGNGHTQYF.

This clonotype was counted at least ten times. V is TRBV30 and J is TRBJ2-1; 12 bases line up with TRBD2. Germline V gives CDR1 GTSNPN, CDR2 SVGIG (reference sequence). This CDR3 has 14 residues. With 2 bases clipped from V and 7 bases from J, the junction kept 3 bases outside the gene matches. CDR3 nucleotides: TGTGCCTGGAGTAGGACTAGCGGGGTTAATGAGCAGTTCTTC. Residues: CAWSRTSGVNEQFF.

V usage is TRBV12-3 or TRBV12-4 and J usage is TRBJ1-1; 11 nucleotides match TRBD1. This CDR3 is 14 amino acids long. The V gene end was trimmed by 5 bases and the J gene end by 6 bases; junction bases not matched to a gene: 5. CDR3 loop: CASSGTGGRAEAFF. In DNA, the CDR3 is TGTGCCAGCAGTGGGACAGGGGGTAGGGCTGAAGCTTTCTTT.

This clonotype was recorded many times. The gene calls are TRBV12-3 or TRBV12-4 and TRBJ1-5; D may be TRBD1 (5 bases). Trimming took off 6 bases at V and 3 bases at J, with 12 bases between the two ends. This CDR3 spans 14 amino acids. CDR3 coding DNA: TGTGCCAGCAGCATTCGGGGACTCAATCAGCCCCAGCATTTT. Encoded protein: CASSIRGLNQPQHF.

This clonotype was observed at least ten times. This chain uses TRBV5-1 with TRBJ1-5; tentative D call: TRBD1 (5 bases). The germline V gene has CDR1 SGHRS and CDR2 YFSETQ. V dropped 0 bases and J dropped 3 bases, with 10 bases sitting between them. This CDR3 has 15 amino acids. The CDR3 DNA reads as TGCGCCAGCAGCTTGGGACTTGGGGCCAATCAGCCCCAGCATTTT. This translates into CASSLGLGANQPQHF.

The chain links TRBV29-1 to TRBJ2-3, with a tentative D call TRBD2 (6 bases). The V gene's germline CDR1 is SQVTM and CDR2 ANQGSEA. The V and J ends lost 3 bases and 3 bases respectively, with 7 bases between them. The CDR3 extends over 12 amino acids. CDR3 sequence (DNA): TGCAGCGTTGAGGGGGGTACAGATACGCAGTATTTT. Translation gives CSVEGGTDTQYF.

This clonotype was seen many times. The CDR3 nucleotides read TGCAGTGCTAGAGATCTGCTGCTAGCGGGGGCTTTCGAGCAGTACTTC. The encoded protein is CSARDLLLAGAFEQYF. The chain links TRBV20-1 to TRBJ2-7; 10 nucleotides line up with TRBD2. The germline gives CDR1 DFQATT, CDR2 SNEGSKA (reference sequence). The junction had 11 bases not matched to a gene; V was cut back by 0 bases and J by 6 bases. The CDR3 is 16 amino acids.

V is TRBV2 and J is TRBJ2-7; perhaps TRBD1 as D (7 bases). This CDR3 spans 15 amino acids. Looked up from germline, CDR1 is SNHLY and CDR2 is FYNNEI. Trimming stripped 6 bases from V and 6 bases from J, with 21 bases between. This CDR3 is CASRAGGTARGEQYF. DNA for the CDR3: TGTGCCAGCAGAGCGGGCGGGACAGCCCGTGGCGAGCAGTACTTC.

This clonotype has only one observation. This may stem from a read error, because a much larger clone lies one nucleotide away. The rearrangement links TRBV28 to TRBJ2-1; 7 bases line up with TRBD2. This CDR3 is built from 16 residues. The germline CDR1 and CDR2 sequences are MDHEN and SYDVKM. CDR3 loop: CASSLRNGRKRNEQLF. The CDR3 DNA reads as TGTGCCAGCAGTTTACGAAACGGGAGGAAGCGCAATGAGCAGCTCTTC. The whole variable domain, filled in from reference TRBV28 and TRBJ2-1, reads DVKVTQSSRYLVKRTGEKVFLECVQDMDHENMFWYRQDPGLGLRLIYFSYDVKMKEKGDIPEGYSVSREKKERFSLILESASTNQTSMYLCASSLRNGRKRNEQLFGPGTRLTVL.

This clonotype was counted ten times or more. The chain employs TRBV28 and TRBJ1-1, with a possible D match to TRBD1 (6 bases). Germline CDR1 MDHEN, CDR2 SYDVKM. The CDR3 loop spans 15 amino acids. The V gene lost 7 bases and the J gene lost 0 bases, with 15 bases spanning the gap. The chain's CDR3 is CASNRDKTLNTEAFF. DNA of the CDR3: TGTGCCAGCAACCGGGACAAGACTTTGAACACTGAAGCTTTCTTT.